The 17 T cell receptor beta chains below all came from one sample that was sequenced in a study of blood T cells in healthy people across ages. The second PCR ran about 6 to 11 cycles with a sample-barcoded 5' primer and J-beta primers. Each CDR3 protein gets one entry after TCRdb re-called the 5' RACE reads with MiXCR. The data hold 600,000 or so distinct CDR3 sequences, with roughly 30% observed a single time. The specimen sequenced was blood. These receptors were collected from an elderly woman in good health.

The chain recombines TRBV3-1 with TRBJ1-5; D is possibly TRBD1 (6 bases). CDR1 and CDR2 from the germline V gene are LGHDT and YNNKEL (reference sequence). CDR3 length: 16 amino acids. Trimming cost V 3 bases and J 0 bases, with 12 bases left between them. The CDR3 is CASSQGHLISNQPQHF. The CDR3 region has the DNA TGTGCCAGCAGCCAGGGACACCTGATTAGCAATCAGCCCCAGCATTTT.

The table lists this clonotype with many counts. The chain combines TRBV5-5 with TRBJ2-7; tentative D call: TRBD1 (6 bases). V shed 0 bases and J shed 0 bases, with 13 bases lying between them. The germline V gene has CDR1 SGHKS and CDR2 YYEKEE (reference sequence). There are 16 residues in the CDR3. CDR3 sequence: CASSLVAARGSYEQYF. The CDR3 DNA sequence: TGTGCCAGCAGCTTGGTCGCGGCCAGGGGCTCCTACGAGCAGTACTTC. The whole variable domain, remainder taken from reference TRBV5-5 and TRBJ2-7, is DAGVTQSPTHLIKTRGQQVTLRCSPISGHKSVSWYQQVLGQGPQFIFQYYEKEERGRGNFPDRFSARQFPNYSSELNVNALLLGDSALYLCASSLVAARGSYEQYFGPGTRLTVT.

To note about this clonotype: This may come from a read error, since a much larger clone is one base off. The CDR3 sequence: CASSSGGTSVGKQYF. CDR3 in DNA: TGCGCCAGCAGCTCGGGCGGGACTAGCGTGGGCAAGCAGTACTTC. V gene TRBV5-1 combines with J gene TRBJ2-4, with 10 bases aligning to TRBD2. J was trimmed by 13 bases and V by 3 bases; bases with no gene match: 13. The CDR3 is 15 amino acids. The V gene's germline CDR1 is SGHRS and CDR2 YFSETQ.

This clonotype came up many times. CDR3 region: CASSRGSLAAPYEQYF. CDR3 DNA sequence: TGTGCCAGCAGCCGCGGGTCACTAGCGGCACCCTACGAGCAGTACTTC. The V call is TRBV7-2, the J call TRBJ2-7; 8 positions match TRBD2. Trimming at V came to 5 bases and at J to 2 bases, leaving 11 bases not matched to a gene. From germline, CDR1 is SGHTA and CDR2 FQGNSA. The CDR3 covers 16 residues.

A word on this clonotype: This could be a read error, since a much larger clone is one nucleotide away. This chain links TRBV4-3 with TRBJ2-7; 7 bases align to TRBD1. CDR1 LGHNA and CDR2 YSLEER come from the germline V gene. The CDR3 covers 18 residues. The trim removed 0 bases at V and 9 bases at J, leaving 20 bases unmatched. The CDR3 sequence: CASSQDLGAGGRSNGQYF. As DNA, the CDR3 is TGCGCCAGCAGCCAAGATCTCGGGGCAGGGGGAAGGTCGAATGGGCAGTACTTC.

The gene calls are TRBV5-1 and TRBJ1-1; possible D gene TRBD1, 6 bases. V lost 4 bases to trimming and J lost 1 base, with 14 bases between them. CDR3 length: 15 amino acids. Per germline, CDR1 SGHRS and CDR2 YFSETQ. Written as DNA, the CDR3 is TGCGCCAGCAGCGTTGGGGGGGGCCCGAACACTGAAGCTTTCTTT. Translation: CASSVGGGPNTEAFF.

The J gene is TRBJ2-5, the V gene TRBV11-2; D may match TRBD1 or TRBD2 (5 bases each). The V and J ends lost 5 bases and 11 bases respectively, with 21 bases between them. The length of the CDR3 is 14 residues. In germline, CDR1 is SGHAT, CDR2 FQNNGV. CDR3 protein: CASSPRAPGNEQYF. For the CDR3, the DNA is TGTGCCAGCAGCCCGAGGGCACCAGGGAATGAGCAGTACTTC.

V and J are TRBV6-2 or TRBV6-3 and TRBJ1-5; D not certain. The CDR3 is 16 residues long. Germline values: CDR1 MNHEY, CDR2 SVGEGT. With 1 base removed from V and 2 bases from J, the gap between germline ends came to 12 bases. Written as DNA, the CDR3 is TGTGCCAGCAGTTACTTAGCAGTGCGGGGCAATCAGCCCCAGCATTTT. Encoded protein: CASSYLAVRGNQPQHF.

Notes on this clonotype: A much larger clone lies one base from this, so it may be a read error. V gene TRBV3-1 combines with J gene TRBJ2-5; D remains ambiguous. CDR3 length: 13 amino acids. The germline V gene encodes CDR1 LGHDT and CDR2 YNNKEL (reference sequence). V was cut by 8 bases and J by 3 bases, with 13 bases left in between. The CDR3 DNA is TGTGCCAGCGGCCCTTGGGGTGAAGAGACCCAGTACTTC. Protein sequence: CASGPWGEETQYF.

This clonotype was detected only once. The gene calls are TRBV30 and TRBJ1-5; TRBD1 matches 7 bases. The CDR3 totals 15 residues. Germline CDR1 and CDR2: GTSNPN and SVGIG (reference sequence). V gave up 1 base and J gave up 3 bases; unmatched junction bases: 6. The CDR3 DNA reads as TGTGCCTGGAGTGGGGTTACAGGGGTCAATCAGCCCCAGCATTTT. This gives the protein CAWSGVTGVNQPQHF.

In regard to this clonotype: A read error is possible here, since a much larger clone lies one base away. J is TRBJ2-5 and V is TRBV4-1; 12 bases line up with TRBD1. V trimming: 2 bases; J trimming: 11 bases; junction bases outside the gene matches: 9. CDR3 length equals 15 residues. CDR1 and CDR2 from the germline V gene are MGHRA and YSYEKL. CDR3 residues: CASSQPGQGAWEQYF. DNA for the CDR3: TGCGCCAGCAGCCAACCGGGACAGGGGGCGTGGGAGCAGTACTTC.

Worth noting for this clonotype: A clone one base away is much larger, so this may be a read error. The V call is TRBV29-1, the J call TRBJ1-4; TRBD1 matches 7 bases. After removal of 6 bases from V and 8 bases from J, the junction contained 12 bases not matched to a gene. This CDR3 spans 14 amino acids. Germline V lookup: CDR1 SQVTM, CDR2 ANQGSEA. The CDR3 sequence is CSVGQTGIREKLFF. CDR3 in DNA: TGCAGCGTCGGGCAGACAGGGATCAGGGAAAAACTGTTTTTT.

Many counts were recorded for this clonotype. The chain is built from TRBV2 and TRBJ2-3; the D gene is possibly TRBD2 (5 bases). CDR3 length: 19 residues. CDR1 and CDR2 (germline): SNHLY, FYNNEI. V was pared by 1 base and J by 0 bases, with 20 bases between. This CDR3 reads CASSEGSDSLGGSTDTQYF. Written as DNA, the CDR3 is TGTGCCAGCAGTGAAGGATCAGATTCCTTGGGCGGGAGCACAGATACGCAGTATTTT. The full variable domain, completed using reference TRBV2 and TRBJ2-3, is EPEVTQTPSHQVTQMGQEVILRCVPISNHLYFYWYRQILGQKVEFLVSFYNNEISEKSEIFDDQFSVERPDGSNFTLKIRSTKLEDSAMYFCASSEGSDSLGGSTDTQYFGPGTRLTVL.

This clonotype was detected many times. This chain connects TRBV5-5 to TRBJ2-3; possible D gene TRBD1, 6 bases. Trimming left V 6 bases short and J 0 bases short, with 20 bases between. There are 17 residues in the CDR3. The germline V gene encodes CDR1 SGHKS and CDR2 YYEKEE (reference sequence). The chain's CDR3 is CASNSMGARSSTDTQYF. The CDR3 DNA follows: TGTGCCAGCAACTCTATGGGGGCTCGAAGTAGCACAGATACGCAGTATTTT. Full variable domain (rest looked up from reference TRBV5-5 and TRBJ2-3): DAGVTQSPTHLIKTRGQQVTLRCSPISGHKSVSWYQQVLGQGPQFIFQYYEKEERGRGNFPDRFSARQFPNYSSELNVNALLLGDSALYLCASNSMGARSSTDTQYFGPGTRLTVL.

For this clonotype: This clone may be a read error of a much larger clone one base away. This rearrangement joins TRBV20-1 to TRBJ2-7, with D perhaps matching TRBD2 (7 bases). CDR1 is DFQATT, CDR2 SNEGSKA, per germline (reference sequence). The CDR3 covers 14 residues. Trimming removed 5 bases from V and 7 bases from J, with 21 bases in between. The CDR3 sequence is CSALGGRGQNEQYF. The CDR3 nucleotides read TGCAGTGCTTTGGGTGGGCGGGGGCAGAATGAGCAGTACTTC.

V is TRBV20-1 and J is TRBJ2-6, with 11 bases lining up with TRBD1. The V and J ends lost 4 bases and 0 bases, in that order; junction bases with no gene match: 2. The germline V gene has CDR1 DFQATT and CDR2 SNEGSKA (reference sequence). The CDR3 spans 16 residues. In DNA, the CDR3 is TGCAGTGCTACGGGACAGGGGGTCTCTGGGGCCAACGTCCTGACTTTC. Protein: CSATGQGVSGANVLTF.

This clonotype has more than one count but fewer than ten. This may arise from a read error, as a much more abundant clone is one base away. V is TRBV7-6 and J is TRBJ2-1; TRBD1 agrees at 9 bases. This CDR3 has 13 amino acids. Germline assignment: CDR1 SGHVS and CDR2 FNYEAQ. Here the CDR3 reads CASSTGGPNGQFF. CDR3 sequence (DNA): TGTGCCAGCAGCACAGGGGGCCCCAATGGGCAGTTCTTC.